A selection of T cell receptor beta chains follows, all from one sample in a study of T cell repertoires in cytomegalovirus infection. Their recognized antigens are unknown. TCRdb recomputed calls from the reads with MiXCR, one row per CDR3 protein. The repertoire has about 900,000 distinct CDR3 sequences, approximately 31% of them found once; the top ten carry around an eighth. The material sequenced was cultured CD8+ T cells from PBMCs, taken from culture after CMV antigen stimulation. The receptor source for this set is a human donor in good health (CMV status not recorded). Some clones in this sample may be carry-over from other donors' samples. Both conserved end residues are part of each CDR3. A D gene is named only where the DNA matches it firmly. Size is stated for part of the rows, as once, few or many counts, or as a class when the clone is expanded.

J: TRBJ2-5; V: TRBV6-6; size: few; D: NA; DNA: TGTGCCAGCAGTTATATCGGGGAGAACCCCCAAGAGACCCAGTACTTC; CDR3: CASSYIGENPQETQYF
J: TRBJ2-2; V: TRBV28; size: NA; D: NA; DNA: TGTGTCGGATCTATTACAAGCACCGGGGAGCTGTTTTTT; CDR3: CVGSITSTGELFF
J: TRBJ2-3; V: TRBV5-6; size: few; D: NA; DNA: TGTGCCAGTAGACAGGACGTACCAGATACGCAGTATTTT; CDR3: CASRQDVPDTQYF
J: TRBJ2-2; V: TRBV6-1; size: few; D: TRBD1; DNA: TGTGCCAGCAGCGACAGGGGGAGGTCGAACACCGGGGAGCTGTTTTTT; CDR3: CASSDRGRSNTGELFF
J: TRBJ1-1; V: TRBV7-6; size: few; D: TRBD1; DNA: TGTGCCAGCCGGGACAGCACTGAAGCTTTCTTT; CDR3: CASRDSTEAFF
J: TRBJ2-1; V: TRBV10-3; size: few; D: NA; DNA: TGTGCCATCGCGGGCGGGGACAGAGTTGAGCAGTTCTTC; CDR3: CAIAGGDRVEQFF
J: TRBJ2-5; V: TRBV27; size: few; D: NA; DNA: TGTGCCAGCAGTTTGGGGGAGGACCAAGAGACCCAGTACTTC; CDR3: CASSLGEDQETQYF
J: TRBJ1-2; V: TRBV28; size: NA; D: NA; DNA: TGTGCCAGCAGTTCCTTCCACGGGGGAGGTTGGAACTATGGCTACACCTTC; CDR3: CASSSFHGGGWNYGYTF
J: TRBJ2-7; V: TRBV6-4; size: NA; D: TRBD2; DNA: TGTGCCAGCAGTCCCTGGTCGAGCGGGAGCTTTGAGGAGCAGTACTTC; CDR3: CASSPWSSGSFEEQYF
J: TRBJ2-5; V: TRBV6-6; size: few; D: NA; DNA: TGTGCCAGCAGTTACCTCGGGACTGCGGAGACCCAGTACTTC; CDR3: CASSYLGTAETQYF
J: TRBJ1-1; V: TRBV27; size: NA; D: NA; DNA: TGTGCCAGCAGGTTATCCATCCACACTGAAGCTTTCTTT; CDR3: CASRLSIHTEAFF
J: TRBJ2-1; V: TRBV7-4; size: NA; D: NA; DNA: TGTGCCAGCAGCCTCGTGGGGGAGACTTTCACCTACAATGAGCAGTTCTTC; CDR3: CASSLVGETFTYNEQFF
J: TRBJ2-1; V: TRBV6-2/TRBV6-3; size: NA; D: NA; DNA: TGTGCCAGCAGTTATTGGGGGGCGAGCTCCTACAATGAGCAGTTCTTC; CDR3: CASSYWGASSYNEQFF
J: TRBJ2-1; V: TRBV7-9; size: few; D: TRBD2; DNA: TGTGCCAGCAGCTTAATGACTAGCGGGAATGAGCAGTTCTTC; CDR3: CASSLMTSGNEQFF
J: TRBJ1-5; V: TRBV5-1; size: once; D: NA; DNA: TGCGCCAGCAGCCTCGAGGATTACAATCAGCCCCAGCATTTT; CDR3: CASSLEDYNQPQHF
J: TRBJ1-1; V: TRBV4-3; size: few; D: TRBD1; DNA: TGCGCCAGCAGCCAGACAGGGAAAAGCACTGAAGCTTTCTTT; CDR3: CASSQTGKSTEAFF
J: TRBJ2-3; V: TRBV6-2/TRBV6-3; size: NA; D: NA; DNA: TGTGCCAGCAGTTACCCCGGGGACACAGATACGCAGTATTTT; CDR3: CASSYPGDTDTQYF
J: TRBJ2-7; V: TRBV7-8; size: many; D: NA; DNA: TGTGCCAGCAGCTTAGTAACACAAACCTACGAGCAGTACTTC; CDR3: CASSLVTQTYEQYF
J: TRBJ2-2; V: TRBV19; size: few; D: NA; DNA: TGTGCCAGTAGTAAAGCTGAGGGCTGGCCACCGACCGGGGAGCTGTTTTTT; CDR3: CASSKAEGWPPTGELFF
J: TRBJ2-2; V: TRBV10-3; size: few; D: TRBD1; DNA: TGTGCCATCAAAACAGGGGGTACCGGGGAGCTGTTTTTT; CDR3: CAIKTGGTGELFF
J: TRBJ1-2; V: TRBV28; size: NA; D: NA; DNA: TGTGCCAGCAGTTTGAGGGGACGAGCTGGCTACACCTTC; CDR3: CASSLRGRAGYTF
J: TRBJ1-1; V: TRBV28; size: NA; D: NA; DNA: TGTGCCAGCAGCCTCGGGAGGATAATGAACACTGAAGCTTTCTTT; CDR3: CASSLGRIMNTEAFF
J: TRBJ1-4; V: TRBV2; size: few; D: TRBD1; DNA: TGTGCCAGCAGTGGACCCCGGGACAGGGAGATGGCAACTAATGAAAAACTGTTTTTT; CDR3: CASSGPRDREMATNEKLFF
J: TRBJ1-5; V: TRBV27; size: few; D: TRBD1; DNA: TGTGCCAGCCAACGAGGGGGCAGCAATCAGCCCCAGCATTTT; CDR3: CASQRGGSNQPQHF
J: TRBJ1-2; V: TRBV19; size: few; D: TRBD1; DNA: TGTGCCAGTAGTATAACGGGCCCGAAACCGACAGGGAAATCGCATGGCTACACCTTC; CDR3: CASSITGPKPTGKSHGYTF
J: TRBJ2-7; V: TRBV27; size: few; D: TRBD1; DNA: TGTGCCAGCGGCCCAGGGGGACCCTACGAGCAGTACTTC; CDR3: CASGPGGPYEQYF
J: TRBJ2-3; V: TRBV7-3; size: few; D: TRBD2; DNA: TGTGCCAGCAGCTTAAACCCCGGACTAGAATTAGATACGCAGTATTTT; CDR3: CASSLNPGLELDTQYF
J: TRBJ2-3; V: TRBV7-6; size: NA; D: NA; DNA: TGTGCCGGCAGCGCTATGTGGAGGACACCAGCGAGCCGCACAGATACGCAGTATTTT; CDR3: CAGSAMWRTPASRTDTQYF
J: TRBJ2-2; V: TRBV4-2; size: NA; D: NA; DNA: TGTGCCAGCAGCCACAAAGGGGCTCCGAACACCGGGGAGCTGTTTTTT; CDR3: CASSHKGAPNTGELFF
J: TRBJ1-5; V: TRBV12-3/TRBV12-4; size: NA; D: NA; DNA: TGTGCCAGCAGTGGGGGACACTATAGCAATCAGCCCCAGCATTTT; CDR3: CASSGGHYSNQPQHF
J: TRBJ1-2; V: TRBV28; size: NA; D: NA; DNA: TGTGCCAGCAGGCATGGACAGATAGGCTATGGCTACACCTTC; CDR3: CASRHGQIGYGYTF
J: TRBJ1-5; V: TRBV6-5; size: few; D: NA; DNA: TGTGCCAGCAGACCCCAAGGGACCCTTGATCAGCCCCAGCATTTT; CDR3: CASRPQGTLDQPQHF
J: TRBJ2-5; V: TRBV5-4; size: NA; D: TRBD2; DNA: TGTGCCAGCAGTCCCGGACTAGCGGGCCCCTCCCCAGAGACCCAGTACTTC; CDR3: CASSPGLAGPSPETQYF
J: TRBJ2-2; V: TRBV20-1; size: NA; D: NA; DNA: TGCAGTGCTAGAGATCTGAGGGTTACCGGGGAGCTGTTTTTT; CDR3: CSARDLRVTGELFF
J: TRBJ2-7; V: TRBV19; size: NA; D: NA; DNA: TGTGCCAGTAGTATAGACCTTTTGGTGGACGAGCAGTACTTC; CDR3: CASSIDLLVDEQYF
J: TRBJ2-3; V: TRBV5-8; size: few; D: NA; DNA: TGTGCCAGCAGCTTTGCGGATCCCCCGGGGGTAACAGATACGCAGTATTTT; CDR3: CASSFADPPGVTDTQYF
J: TRBJ1-2; V: TRBV7-6; size: many; D: TRBD1; DNA: TGTGCCAGCAGCTTAGGGACCTCCGGACAGGGGGCTGTAAGGGATGGCTACACCTTC; CDR3: CASSLGTSGQGAVRDGYTF
J: TRBJ1-1; V: TRBV10-3; size: few; D: NA; DNA: TGTGCCATCAGCAACAGCGTGAACACTGAAGCTTTCTTT; CDR3: CAISNSVNTEAFF
J: TRBJ2-5; V: TRBV11-3; size: NA; D: NA; DNA: TGTGTCAGCTCGATGACAGACCACCAAGAGACCCAGTACTTC; CDR3: CVSSMTDHQETQYF
J: TRBJ2-7; V: TRBV27; size: few; D: TRBD1; DNA: TGTGCCAGCAGTTATTCCGTGGGACAGGCTTCCTACGAGCAGTACTTC; CDR3: CASSYSVGQASYEQYF
J: TRBJ2-5; V: TRBV7-9; size: NA; D: TRBD1; DNA: TGTGCCAGCAGCTTATTGACAGGGTTCCAAGAGACCCAGTACTTC; CDR3: CASSLLTGFQETQYF
J: TRBJ2-1; V: TRBV27; size: NA; D: NA; DNA: TGTGCCAGTTTTTGGGGCAATGAGCAGTTCTTC; CDR3: CASFWGNEQFF
J: TRBJ2-7; V: TRBV20-1; size: NA; D: NA; DNA: TGCAGTGCTAGAGGGGCGCGGGACTACGAGCAGTACTTC; CDR3: CSARGARDYEQYF
J: TRBJ2-5; V: TRBV3-1; size: NA; D: NA; DNA: TGTGCCAGCAGCCAAGATTCGGGGGTCGCAGAGACCCAGTACTTC; CDR3: CASSQDSGVAETQYF
J: TRBJ1-6; V: TRBV7-9; size: NA; D: NA; DNA: TGTGCCAGCAGCCAAAACCAAGGGAATTATAATTCACCCCTCCACTTT; CDR3: CASSQNQGNYNSPLHF
J: TRBJ1-5; V: TRBV4-3; size: few; D: NA; DNA: TGCGCCAGCAGCCAAGACCTCGGCAGGGCGGATCAGCCCCAGCATTTT; CDR3: CASSQDLGRADQPQHF
J: TRBJ2-3; V: TRBV12-5; size: NA; D: NA; DNA: TGTGCTAGTGGTTCCCGCCCTTGGACAGACACTAGCACAGATACGCAGTATTTT; CDR3: CASGSRPWTDTSTDTQYF
J: TRBJ1-1; V: TRBV6-5; size: few; D: NA; DNA: TGTGCCAGCAGTTACTTGGGGCGGGTGAGCACTGAAGCTTTCTTT; CDR3: CASSYLGRVSTEAFF
J: TRBJ1-1; V: TRBV10-3; size: NA; D: NA; DNA: TGTGCCATCAGTGAGTCCGGCGCTGAAGCTTTCTTT; CDR3: CAISESGAEAFF
J: TRBJ2-2; V: TRBV7-6; size: many; D: TRBD2; DNA: TGTGCCAGCAGCTCAGGACTAGCGGGGGGGACCGGGGAGCTGTTTTTT; CDR3: CASSSGLAGGTGELFF
J: TRBJ1-6; V: TRBV20-1; size: NA; D: NA; DNA: TGCAGTGCTACGGTGGGGCAGGGAAATTCACCCCTCCACTTT; CDR3: CSATVGQGNSPLHF
J: TRBJ1-2; V: TRBV7-9; size: many; D: NA; DNA: TGTGCCAGCAGCTTAGTCCCCCCGGGGTTGGACTATGGCTACACCTTC; CDR3: CASSLVPPGLDYGYTF
J: TRBJ2-7; V: TRBV6-1; size: few; D: NA; DNA: TGTGCCAGCAGTCAAGGCGCAAGCTCCTACGAGCAGTACTTC; CDR3: CASSQGASSYEQYF
J: TRBJ1-2; V: TRBV10-3; size: few; D: NA; DNA: TGTGCCATCAGTGACCTCAGGACCGCGTCTAACTATGGCTACACCTTC; CDR3: CAISDLRTASNYGYTF
J: TRBJ2-4; V: TRBV6-2/TRBV6-3; size: few; D: TRBD1; DNA: TGTGCCAGCAGCGACGTAAGGGACAGGGGACTGAAGCTAGCCAAAAACATTCAGTACTTC; CDR3: CASSDVRDRGLKLAKNIQYF
J: TRBJ2-3; V: TRBV4-2; size: once; D: TRBD1; DNA: TGTGCCAGCAGCCAAGATAGGGACAGGGGTTTAGATACGCAGTATTTT; CDR3: CASSQDRDRGLDTQYF
J: TRBJ1-1; V: TRBV7-9; size: NA; D: NA; DNA: TGTGCCAGCAGCCATACAGGGCTTGAAGCTTTCTTT; CDR3: CASSHTGLEAFF